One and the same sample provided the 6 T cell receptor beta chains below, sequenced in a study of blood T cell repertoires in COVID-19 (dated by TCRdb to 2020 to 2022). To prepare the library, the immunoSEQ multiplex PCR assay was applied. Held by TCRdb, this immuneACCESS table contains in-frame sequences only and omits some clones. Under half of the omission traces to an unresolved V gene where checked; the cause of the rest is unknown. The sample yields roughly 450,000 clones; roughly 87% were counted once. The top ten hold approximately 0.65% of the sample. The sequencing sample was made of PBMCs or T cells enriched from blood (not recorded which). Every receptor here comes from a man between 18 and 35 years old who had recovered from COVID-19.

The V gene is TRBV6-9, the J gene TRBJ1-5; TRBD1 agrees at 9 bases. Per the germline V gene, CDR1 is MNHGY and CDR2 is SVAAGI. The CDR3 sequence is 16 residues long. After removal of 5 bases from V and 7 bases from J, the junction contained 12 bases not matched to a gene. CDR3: CASSTTTGGWKQPQHF. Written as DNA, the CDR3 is TGTGCCAGCAGTACCACCACAGGGGGCTGGAAACAGCCCCAGCATTTT.

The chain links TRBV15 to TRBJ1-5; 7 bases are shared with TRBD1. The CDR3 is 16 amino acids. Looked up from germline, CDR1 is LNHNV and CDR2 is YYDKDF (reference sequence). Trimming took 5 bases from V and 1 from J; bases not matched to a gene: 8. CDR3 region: CATSPGTVPSNQPQHF. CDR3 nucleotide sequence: TGTGCCACCAGCCCGGGGACAGTTCCAAGCAATCAGCCCCAGCATTTT.

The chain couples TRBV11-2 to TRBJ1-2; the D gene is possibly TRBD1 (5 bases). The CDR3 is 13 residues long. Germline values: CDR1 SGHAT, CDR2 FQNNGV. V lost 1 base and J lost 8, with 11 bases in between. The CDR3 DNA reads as TGTGCCAGCAGCTTAGGGGGCAAAGACGGCTACACCTTC. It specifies CASSLGGKDGYTF.

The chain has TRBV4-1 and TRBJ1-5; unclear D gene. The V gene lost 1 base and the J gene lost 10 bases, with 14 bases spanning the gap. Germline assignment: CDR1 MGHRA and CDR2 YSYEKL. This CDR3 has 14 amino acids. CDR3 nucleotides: TGCGCCAGCAGCCAAGTTTTCTCTGGGCTCCCCCAGCATTTT. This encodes CASSQVFSGLPQHF.

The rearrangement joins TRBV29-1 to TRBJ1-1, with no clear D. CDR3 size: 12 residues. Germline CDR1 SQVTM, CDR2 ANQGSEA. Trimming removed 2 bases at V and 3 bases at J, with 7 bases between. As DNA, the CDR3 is TGCAGCGTTGAACCGGTGGACACTGAAGCTTTCTTT. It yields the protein CSVEPVDTEAFF.

In DNA, the CDR3 is TGTGCCAGCAGCTTAGGGGGGCTAGCGGGGAGCACAGATACGCAGTATTTT. It translates to CASSLGGLAGSTDTQYF. The V call is TRBV7-9, the J call TRBJ2-3; 9 positions agree with TRBD2. Germline trimming cut 1 base from V and 0 bases from J; bases unmatched to any gene: 5. The CDR3 consists of 17 residues. In germline, CDR1 is SEHNR, CDR2 FQNEAQ (reference sequence).